The 8 T cell receptor beta chains below all came from one sample that was sequenced in a study of T cell changes during pregnancy in multiple sclerosis. This table comes from immunoSEQ multiplex PCR, and its TCRdb copy is limited to in-frame clones, with some not included. The sample consists of just under 80,000 clones, approximately 95% of them appearing once. Sequencing was performed on peripheral blood, taken in the first trimester of pregnancy. The origin of the receptors is a female donor with multiple sclerosis, enrolled in a pregnancy study.

The rearrangement joins TRBV28 to TRBJ1-3, with 8 bases identical to TRBD1. The V gene's germline CDR1 is MDHEN and CDR2 SYDVKM. V lost 5 bases, J lost 3 bases, and 6 bases stayed unmatched. The CDR3 extends over 15 amino acids. The CDR3 loop reads CASSPGQAYGNTIYF. DNA for the CDR3: TGTGCCAGCAGTCCGGGACAGGCCTATGGAAACACCATATATTTT. Based on the CDR3 plus reference TRBV28 and TRBJ1-3, the full variable domain is DVKVTQSSRYLVKRTGEKVFLECVQDMDHENMFWYRQDPGLGLRLIYFSYDVKMKEKGDIPEGYSVSREKKERFSLILESASTNQTSMYLCASSPGQAYGNTIYFGEGSWLTVV.

The CDR3 is CASSPLPWSSGNTIYF. CDR3 sequence (DNA): TGTGCCAGCAGTCCCCTACCCTGGAGCTCTGGAAACACCATATATTTT. The chain has TRBV27 and TRBJ1-3, with D hard to call. This CDR3 has 16 amino acids. Germline V gives CDR1 MNHEY, CDR2 SMNVEV (reference sequence). Trimming left V 5 bases short and J 0 bases short, with 14 bases between.

The chain couples TRBV2 to TRBJ2-7; 9 positions agree with TRBD2. The CDR3 has 15 amino acids. Per germline, CDR1 SNHLY and CDR2 FYNNEI. The V segment lost 6 bases and the J segment 2 bases; nucleotides outside the gene matches: 8. CDR3 residues: CASSAASGAAYEQYF. In nucleotides, the CDR3 is TGTGCCAGCAGCGCGGCTAGCGGGGCGGCCTACGAGCAGTACTTC. Based on the CDR3 plus reference TRBV2 and TRBJ2-7, the full variable domain is EPEVTQTPSHQVTQMGQEVILRCVPISNHLYFYWYRQILGQKVEFLVSFYNNEISEKSEIFDDQFSVERPDGSNFTLKIRSTKLEDSAMYFCASSAASGAAYEQYFGPGTRLTVT.

The CDR3 DNA reads TGCGCCAGCAGCGGACAGGGCCTCCCCAATGAGCAGTTCTTC. Encoded protein: CASSGQGLPNEQFF. This chain links TRBV5-1 with TRBJ2-1; 8 nucleotides match TRBD1. The CDR3 totals 14 residues. Germline V gene sequence: CDR1 SGHRS, CDR2 YFSETQ. The trim removed 4 bases at V and 6 bases at J, leaving 6 bases unmatched.

The chain couples TRBV7-2 to TRBJ2-7, with TRBD1 as a possible D gene (6 bases). V was clipped by 5 bases and J by 3 bases, with 14 bases between them. CDR1 SGHTA and CDR2 FQGNSA come from the germline V gene. This CDR3 comprises 14 residues. CDR3 in DNA: TGTGCCAGCAGCGCATCCGGGACACGCTACGAGCAGTACTTC. Its protein product is CASSASGTRYEQYF.

This clone was counted only a few times. This chain uses TRBV19 with TRBJ1-1; the D gene is possibly TRBD1 (6 bases). The CDR3 runs 11 residues. CDR1 LNHDA and CDR2 SQIVND come from the germline V gene (reference sequence). V shed 6 bases and J shed 7 bases, with 9 bases lying between them. The CDR3 bases are TGTGCCAGTAGGACAGGATATGAAGCTTTCTTT. Protein: CASRTGYEAFF.

The chain is built from TRBV19 and TRBJ1-2, with TRBD1 matching over 7 bases. Germline-derived CDR1 and CDR2 are LNHDA and SQIVND (reference sequence). Trimming took 8 bases from V and 6 from J; bases not matched to a gene: 6. This CDR3 has 12 residues. The CDR3 here is CASGIDRDGYTF. CDR3 DNA sequence: TGTGCCAGTGGAATAGACAGGGATGGCTACACCTTC. Together with reference TRBV19 and TRBJ1-2, the CDR3 gives the full variable domain: DGGITQSPKYLFRKEGQNVTLSCEQNLNHDAMYWYRQDPGQGLRLIYYSQIVNDFQKGDIAEGYSVSREKKESFPLTVTSAQKNPTAFYLCASGIDRDGYTFGSGTRLTVV.

The chain couples TRBV19 to TRBJ2-7, with TRBD1 identical over 7 bases. After removal of 6 bases from V and 2 bases from J, the junction contained 10 bases not matched to a gene. This CDR3 has 15 residues. Germline V gene lookup returns CDR1 LNHDA and CDR2 SQIVND (reference sequence). CDR3 residues: CASSNTWDSPYEQYF. The CDR3 DNA sequence: TGTGCCAGTAGCAACACGTGGGACAGTCCCTACGAGCAGTACTTC.